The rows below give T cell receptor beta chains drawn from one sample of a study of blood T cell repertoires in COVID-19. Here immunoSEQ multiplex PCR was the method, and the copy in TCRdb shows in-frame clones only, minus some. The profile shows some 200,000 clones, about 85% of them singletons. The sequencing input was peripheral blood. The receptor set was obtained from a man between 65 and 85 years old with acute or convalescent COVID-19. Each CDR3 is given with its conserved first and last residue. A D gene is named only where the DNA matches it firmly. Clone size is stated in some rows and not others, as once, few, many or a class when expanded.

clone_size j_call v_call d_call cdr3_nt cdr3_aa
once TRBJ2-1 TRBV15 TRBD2 TGTGCCACCAGCAGAGTATCATCCGGGACTAACGAGCAGTTCTTC CATSRVSSGTNEQFF
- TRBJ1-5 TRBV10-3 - TGTGCCATCAGTGAGCTTGACAGTAATCAGCCCCAGCATTTT CAISELDSNQPQHF
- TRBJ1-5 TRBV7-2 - TGTGCCAGCAGCTTCTCCGCAGGGTGGGATCAGCCCCAGCATTTT CASSFSAGWDQPQHF
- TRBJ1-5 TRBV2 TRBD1 TGTGCCAGCAGTTTCGGACAGGGAAGTAATCAGCCCCAGCATTTT CASSFGQGSNQPQHF
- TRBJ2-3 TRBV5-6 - TGTGCCAGCAGCTTGGAACAGGGAATCGGCACAGATACGCAGTATTTT CASSLEQGIGTDTQYF
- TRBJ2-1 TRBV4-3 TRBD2 TGCGCCAGCAGCCAAGCAGATGTAGCGGGAGTTGGGGAGCAGTTCTTC CASSQADVAGVGEQFF
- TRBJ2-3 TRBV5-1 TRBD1 TGCGCCAGCAGCCGCGGTCGAGACAGGGGCACAGATACGCAGTATTTT CASSRGRDRGTDTQYF
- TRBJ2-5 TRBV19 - TGTGCCAGTAGTTCAGGGGTTACGGTAGAGACCCAGTACTTC CASSSGVTVETQYF
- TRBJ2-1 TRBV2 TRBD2 TGTGCCAGCAGTGAAGCCGGGGGGTATTACAATGAGCAGTTCTTC CASSEAGGYYNEQFF
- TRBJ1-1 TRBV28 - TGTGCCAGCAGTTTGCGGGGGACTGAAGCTTTCTTT CASSLRGTEAFF
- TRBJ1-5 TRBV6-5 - TGTGCCAGCAGTACCGGGGGAACCAATCAGCCCCAGCATTTT CASSTGGTNQPQHF
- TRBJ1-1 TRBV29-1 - TGCAGCGTTTTGCCGGGTAACACTGAAGCTTTCTTT CSVLPGNTEAFF
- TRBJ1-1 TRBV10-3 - TGTGCCATCAGTGAAGGGAGCCCGAACACTGAAGCTTTCTTT CAISEGSPNTEAFF
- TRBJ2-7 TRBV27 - TGTGCCAGCAGTACCCTATCACTTACCTCCCGCGAGCAGTACTTC CASSTLSLTSREQYF
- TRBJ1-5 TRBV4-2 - TGTGCCAGCAGCCAAGATCTTTCAGGGTACAACCAGCCCCAGCATTTT CASSQDLSGYNQPQHF
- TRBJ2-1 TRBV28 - TGTGCCAGCAGTTTGCCAGGGGGGAACAATGAGCAGTTCTTC CASSLPGGNNEQFF
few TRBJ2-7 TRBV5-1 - TGCGCCAGCAGCCCAGACAGATACTACGAGCAGTACTTC CASSPDRYYEQYF
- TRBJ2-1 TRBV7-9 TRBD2 TGTGCCAGCAGCTTAAGCGGGAGTGGGTCCAATGAGCAGTTCTTC CASSLSGSGSNEQFF
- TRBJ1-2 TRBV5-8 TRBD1 TGTGCCAGCAGTATCGACAGGGCCGTCGGCTACACCTTC CASSIDRAVGYTF
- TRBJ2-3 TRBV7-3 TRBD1 TGTGCCAGCAGTACAGGGACAGGGGGCCGAACGCAGTATTTT CASSTGTGGRTQYF
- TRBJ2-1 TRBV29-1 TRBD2 TGCAGCGCTCTAGAGCGGGAGGGCCTGGATGAGCAGTTCTTC CSALEREGLDEQFF
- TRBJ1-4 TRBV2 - TGTGCCAGCTTGGACAGTCCAACTAATGAAAAACTGTTTTTT CASLDSPTNEKLFF
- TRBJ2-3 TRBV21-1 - TGTGCCAGCAGCCTCTATCGGGGACAGAGCACAGATACGCAGTATTTT CASSLYRGQSTDTQYF
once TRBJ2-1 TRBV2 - TGTGCCAGCAGTGAAGACCAGTACAATGAGCAGTTCTTC CASSEDQYNEQFF
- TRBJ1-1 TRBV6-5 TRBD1 TGTGCCAGCAGTTACTCTTTAACAGGGGGGAACACTGAAGCTTTCTTT CASSYSLTGGNTEAFF
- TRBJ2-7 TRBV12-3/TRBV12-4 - TGTGCCAGCACCCAACAGGGAAACCACGAGCAGTACTTC CASTQQGNHEQYF
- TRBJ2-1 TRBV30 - TGTGCCTGGAGTGTAAAGGGGAATGAGCAGTTCTTC CAWSVKGNEQFF
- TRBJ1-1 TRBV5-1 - TGCGCCAGCAGCTCACCTGGGGGGACTGAAGCTTTCTTT CASSSPGGTEAFF
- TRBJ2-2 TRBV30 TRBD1 TGTGCCTGGGGGACAGGGGGCGGCGGGGAGCTGTTTTTT CAWGTGGGGELFF
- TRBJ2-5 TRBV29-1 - TGCAGCGTTGAATCAGGGTACGAGACCCAGTACTTC CSVESGYETQYF